This T cell receptor (beta chain) was documented in a study of T cell repertoires in cytomegalovirus infection. About the research overall: Both CMV infection and a matching HLA type were indicated by public TCR beta signatures.

Study results and caveats: Public TCR beta family frequency separated CMV-and-HLA carriers, including in an independent cohort.

This CDR3 comprises 15 residues. The V segment lost 3 bases and the J segment 5 bases; nucleotides outside the gene matches: 7. Germline V gene sequence: CDR1 MDHEN, CDR2 SYDVKM. Each CDR3 protein gets one entry after TCRdb re-called the reads with MiXCR. The sample holds 630,000 or so distinct CDR3 sequences; approximately 25% are singletons and the top ten take 7% to 9%. This clonotype has just a few counts. The antigen is undetermined. The rearrangement joins TRBV28 to TRBJ2-1, with 7 bases matching TRBD2. The TCR sequence derives from a human donor in good health (CMV status not recorded). Some clones in this sample may be carry-over from other donors' samples. Material for sequencing was CD8+ T cells from PBMCs. The CDR3 DNA sequence: TGTGCCAGCAGTTTGCTTATAGCGGGCGACAATGAGCAGTTCTTC. Its protein is CASSLLIAGDNEQFF.